This T cell receptor (beta chain) was captured in a study of T-cell reconstitution after alpha-beta-depleted transplantation in children. Per the germline V gene, CDR1 is ENHRY and CDR2 is SYGVKD. Trimming removed 2 bases at V and 2 bases at J, with 6 bases between. The CDR3 covers 13 residues. Unique molecular identifiers were used in preparing the TCRbeta library. Using its own MiXCR run on the PCR reads, TCRdb lists one record per CDR3 protein. The data show over 550,000 distinct CDR3 sequences, roughly 10% seen once. The gene calls are TRBV10-3 and TRBJ1-2; D unresolved. The specimen comprised PBMCs from the stem cell graft donor, sampled from the stem cell graft. This receptor was identified in a human donor who donated a stem cell graft to a child with acute myeloid leukemia. The CDR3 DNA sequence: TGTGCCATCAGTGAGGTTTTAAACTATGGCTACACCTTC. The encoded protein is CAISEVLNYGYTF.